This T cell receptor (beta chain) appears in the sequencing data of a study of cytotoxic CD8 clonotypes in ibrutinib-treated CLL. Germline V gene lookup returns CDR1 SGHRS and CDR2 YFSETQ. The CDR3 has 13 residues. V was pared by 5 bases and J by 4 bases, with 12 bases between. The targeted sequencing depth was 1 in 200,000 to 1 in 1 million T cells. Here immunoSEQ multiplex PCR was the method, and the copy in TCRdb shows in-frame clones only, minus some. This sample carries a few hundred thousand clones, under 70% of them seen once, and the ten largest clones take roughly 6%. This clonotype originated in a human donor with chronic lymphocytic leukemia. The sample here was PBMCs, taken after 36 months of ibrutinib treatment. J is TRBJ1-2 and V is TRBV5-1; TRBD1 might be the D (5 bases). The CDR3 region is CASRGVGAYGYTF. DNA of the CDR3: TGCGCCAGCAGGGGGGTCGGAGCCTATGGCTACACCTTC.